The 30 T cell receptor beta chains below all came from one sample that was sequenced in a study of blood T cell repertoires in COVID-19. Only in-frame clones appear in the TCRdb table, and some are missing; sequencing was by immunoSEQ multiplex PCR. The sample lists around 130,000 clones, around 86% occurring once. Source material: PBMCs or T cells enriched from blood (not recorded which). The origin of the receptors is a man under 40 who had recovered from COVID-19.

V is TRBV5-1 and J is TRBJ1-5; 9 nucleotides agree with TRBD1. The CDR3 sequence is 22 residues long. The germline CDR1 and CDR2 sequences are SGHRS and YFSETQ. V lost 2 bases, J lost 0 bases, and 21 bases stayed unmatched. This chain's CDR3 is CASSLRPGTGRASEDSNQPQHF. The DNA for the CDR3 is TGCGCCAGCAGCTTACGTCCCGGGACAGGGCGGGCGTCTGAAGATAGCAATCAGCCCCAGCATTTT.

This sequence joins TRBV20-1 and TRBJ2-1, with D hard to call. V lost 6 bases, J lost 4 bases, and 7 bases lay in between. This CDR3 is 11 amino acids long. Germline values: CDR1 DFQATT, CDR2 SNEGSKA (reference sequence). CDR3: CSAPRYNEQFF. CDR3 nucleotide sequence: TGCAGTGCCCCCCGGTACAATGAGCAGTTCTTC.

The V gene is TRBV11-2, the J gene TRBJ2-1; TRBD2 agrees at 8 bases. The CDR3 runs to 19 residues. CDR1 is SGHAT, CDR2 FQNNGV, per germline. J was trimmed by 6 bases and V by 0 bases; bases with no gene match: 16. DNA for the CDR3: TGTGCCAGCAGCTTAGATGGGCGCGGGGGGCCATTCTCTTCCAATGAGCAGTTCTTC. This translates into CASSLDGRGGPFSSNEQFF.

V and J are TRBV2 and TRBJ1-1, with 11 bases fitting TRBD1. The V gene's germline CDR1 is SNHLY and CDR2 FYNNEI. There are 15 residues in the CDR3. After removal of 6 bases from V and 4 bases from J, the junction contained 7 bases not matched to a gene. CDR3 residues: CASSESGQGVTEAFF. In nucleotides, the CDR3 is TGTGCCAGCAGCGAATCGGGACAGGGGGTCACTGAAGCTTTCTTT.

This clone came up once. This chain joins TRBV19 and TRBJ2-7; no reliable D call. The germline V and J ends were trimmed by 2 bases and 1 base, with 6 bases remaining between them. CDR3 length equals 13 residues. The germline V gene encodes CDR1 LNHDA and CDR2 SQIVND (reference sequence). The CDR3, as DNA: TGTGCCAGTAGTATAACCAGGTCCTACGAGCAGTACTTC. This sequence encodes CASSITRSYEQYF.

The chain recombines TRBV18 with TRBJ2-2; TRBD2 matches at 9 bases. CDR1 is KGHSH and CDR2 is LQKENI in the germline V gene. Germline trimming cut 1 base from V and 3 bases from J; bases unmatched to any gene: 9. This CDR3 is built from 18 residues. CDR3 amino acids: CASSPLGPSGTYTGELFF. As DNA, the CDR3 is TGTGCCAGCTCACCACTCGGTCCTAGCGGGACTTACACCGGGGAGCTGTTTTTT.

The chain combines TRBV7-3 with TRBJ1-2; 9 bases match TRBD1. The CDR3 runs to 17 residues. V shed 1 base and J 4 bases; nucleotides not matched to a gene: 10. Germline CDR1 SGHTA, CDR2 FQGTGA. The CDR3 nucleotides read TGTGCCAGCAGCTTAAATTCGGGGACAGGGAACCTCTATGGCTACACCTTC. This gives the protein CASSLNSGTGNLYGYTF.

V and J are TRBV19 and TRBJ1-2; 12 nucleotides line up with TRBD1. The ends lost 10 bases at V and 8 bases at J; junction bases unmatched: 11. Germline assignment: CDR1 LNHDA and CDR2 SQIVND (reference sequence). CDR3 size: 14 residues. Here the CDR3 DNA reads TGTGCCACTACTCCGGGACAGGGGGCAGGGGGCTACACCTTC. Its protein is CATTPGQGAGGYTF. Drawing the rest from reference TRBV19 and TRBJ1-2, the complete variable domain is DGGITQSPKYLFRKEGQNVTLSCEQNLNHDAMYWYRQDPGQGLRLIYYSQIVNDFQKGDIAEGYSVSREKKESFPLTVTSAQKNPTAFYLCATTPGQGAGGYTFGSGTRLTVV.

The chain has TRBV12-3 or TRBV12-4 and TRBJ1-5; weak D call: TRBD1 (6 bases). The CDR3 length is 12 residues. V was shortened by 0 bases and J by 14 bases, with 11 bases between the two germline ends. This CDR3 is CASSLAAGVEHF. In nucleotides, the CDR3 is TGTGCCAGCAGTTTAGCGGCAGGGGTGGAGCATTTT.

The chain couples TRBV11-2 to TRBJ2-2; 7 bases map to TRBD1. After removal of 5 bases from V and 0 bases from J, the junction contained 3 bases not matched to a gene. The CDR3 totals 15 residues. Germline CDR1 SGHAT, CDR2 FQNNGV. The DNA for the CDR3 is TGTGCCAGCAGCCTAGGGACAGCGAACACCGGGGAGCTGTTTTTT. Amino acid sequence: CASSLGTANTGELFF. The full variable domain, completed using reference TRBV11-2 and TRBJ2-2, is EAGVAQSPRYKIIEKRQSVAFWCNPISGHATLYWYQQILGQGPKLLIQFQNNGVVDDSQLPKDRFSAERLKGVDSTLKIQPAKLEDSAVYLCASSLGTANTGELFFGEGSRLTVL.

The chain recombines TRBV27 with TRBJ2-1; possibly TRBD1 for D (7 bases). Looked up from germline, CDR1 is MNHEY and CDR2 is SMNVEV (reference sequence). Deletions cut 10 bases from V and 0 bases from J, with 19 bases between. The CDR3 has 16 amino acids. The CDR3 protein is CATEVYRGGSYNEQFF. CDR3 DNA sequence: TGTGCCACCGAGGTCTACAGGGGAGGCTCCTACAATGAGCAGTTCTTC.

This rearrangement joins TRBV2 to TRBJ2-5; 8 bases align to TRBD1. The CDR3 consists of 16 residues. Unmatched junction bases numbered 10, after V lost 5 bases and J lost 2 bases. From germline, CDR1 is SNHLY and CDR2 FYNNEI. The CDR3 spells CASSTGTGPLQETQYF. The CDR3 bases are TGTGCCAGCAGTACCGGGACAGGCCCCTTACAAGAGACCCAGTACTTC.

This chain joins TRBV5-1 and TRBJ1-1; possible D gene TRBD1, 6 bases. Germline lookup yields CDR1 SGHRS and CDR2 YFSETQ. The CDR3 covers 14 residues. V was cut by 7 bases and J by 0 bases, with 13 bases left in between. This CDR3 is CASRKDSMNTEAFF. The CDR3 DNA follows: TGCGCCAGCCGAAAGGACAGCATGAACACTGAAGCTTTCTTT.

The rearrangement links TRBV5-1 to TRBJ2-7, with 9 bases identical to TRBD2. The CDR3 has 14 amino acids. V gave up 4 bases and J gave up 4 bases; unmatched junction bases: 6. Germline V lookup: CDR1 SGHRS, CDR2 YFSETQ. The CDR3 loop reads CASSRLAESYEQYF. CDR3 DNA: TGCGCCAGCAGCCGACTAGCGGAAAGTTACGAGCAGTACTTC.

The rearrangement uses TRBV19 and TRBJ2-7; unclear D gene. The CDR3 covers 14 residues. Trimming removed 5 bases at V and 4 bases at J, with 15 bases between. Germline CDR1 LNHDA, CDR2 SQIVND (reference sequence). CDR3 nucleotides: TGTGCCAGTAGTGTCCCGGAGCGATCTTACGAGCAGTACTTC. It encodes CASSVPERSYEQYF.

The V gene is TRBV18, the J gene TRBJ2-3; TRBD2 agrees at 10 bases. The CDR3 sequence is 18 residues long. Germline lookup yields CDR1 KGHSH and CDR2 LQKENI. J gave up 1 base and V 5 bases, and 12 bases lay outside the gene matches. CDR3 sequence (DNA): TGTGCCAGCTCAGACAATGTGGCTAGCGGGGGCCGCACAGATACGCAGTATTTT. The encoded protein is CASSDNVASGGRTDTQYF.

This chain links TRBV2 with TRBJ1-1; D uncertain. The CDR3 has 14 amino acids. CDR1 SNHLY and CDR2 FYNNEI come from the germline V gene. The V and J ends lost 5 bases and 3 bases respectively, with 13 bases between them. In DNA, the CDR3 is TGTGCCAGCAGTAAGAACACAGCGGACACTGAAGCTTTCTTT. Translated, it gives CASSKNTADTEAFF.

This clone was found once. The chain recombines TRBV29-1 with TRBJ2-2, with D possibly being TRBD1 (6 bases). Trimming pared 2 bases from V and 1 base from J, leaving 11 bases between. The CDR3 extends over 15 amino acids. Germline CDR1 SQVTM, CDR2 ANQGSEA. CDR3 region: CSVEKQGGNTGELFF. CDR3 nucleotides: TGCAGCGTTGAAAAGCAAGGGGGGAACACCGGGGAGCTGTTTTTT.

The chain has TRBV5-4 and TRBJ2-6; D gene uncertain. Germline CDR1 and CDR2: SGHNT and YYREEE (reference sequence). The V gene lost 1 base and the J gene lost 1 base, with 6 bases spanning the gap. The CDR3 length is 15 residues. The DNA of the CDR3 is TGTGCCAGCAGCTTGCGGAGTTCTGGGGCCAACGTCCTGACTTTC. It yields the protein CASSLRSSGANVLTF.

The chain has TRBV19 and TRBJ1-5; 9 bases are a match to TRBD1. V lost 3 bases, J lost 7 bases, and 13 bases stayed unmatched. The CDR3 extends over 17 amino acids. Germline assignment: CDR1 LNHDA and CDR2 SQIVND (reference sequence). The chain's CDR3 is CASSIDRDRVLGQPQHF. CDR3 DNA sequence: TGTGCCAGTAGTATTGACCGGGACAGGGTACTGGGCCAGCCCCAGCATTTT.

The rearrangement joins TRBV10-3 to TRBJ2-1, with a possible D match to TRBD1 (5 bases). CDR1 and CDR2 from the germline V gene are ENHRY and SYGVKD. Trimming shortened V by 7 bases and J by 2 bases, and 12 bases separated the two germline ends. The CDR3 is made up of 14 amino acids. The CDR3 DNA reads TGTGCCATCACGCCGCAGGGAACCTACAATGAGCAGTTCTTC. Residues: CAITPQGTYNEQFF.

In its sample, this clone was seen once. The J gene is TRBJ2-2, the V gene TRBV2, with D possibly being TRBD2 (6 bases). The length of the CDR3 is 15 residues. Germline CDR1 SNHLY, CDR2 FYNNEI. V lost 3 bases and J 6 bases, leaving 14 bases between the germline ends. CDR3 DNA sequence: TGTGCCAGCAGTGACGATGGGGGGATCGCCGGGGAGCTGTTTTTT. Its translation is CASSDDGGIAGELFF.

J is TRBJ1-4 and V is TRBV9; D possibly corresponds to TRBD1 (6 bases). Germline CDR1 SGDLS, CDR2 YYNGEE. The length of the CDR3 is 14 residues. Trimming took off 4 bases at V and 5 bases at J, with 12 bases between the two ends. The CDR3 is CASSPDRFNEKLFF. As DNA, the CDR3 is TGTGCCAGCAGCCCCGACAGGTTCAATGAAAAACTGTTTTTT.

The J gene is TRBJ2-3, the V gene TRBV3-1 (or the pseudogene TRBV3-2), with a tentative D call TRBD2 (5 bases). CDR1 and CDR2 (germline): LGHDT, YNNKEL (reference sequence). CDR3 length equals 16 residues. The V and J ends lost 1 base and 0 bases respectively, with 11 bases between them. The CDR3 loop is CASSQGGRGSTDTQYF. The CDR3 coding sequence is TGTGCCAGCAGCCAAGGAGGTCGGGGTAGCACAGATACGCAGTATTTT.

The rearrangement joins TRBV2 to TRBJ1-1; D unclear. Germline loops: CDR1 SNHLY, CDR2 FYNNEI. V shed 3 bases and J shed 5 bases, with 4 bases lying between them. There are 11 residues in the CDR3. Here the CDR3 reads CASSERTEAFF. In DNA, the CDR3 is TGTGCCAGCAGTGAGAGGACTGAAGCTTTCTTT.

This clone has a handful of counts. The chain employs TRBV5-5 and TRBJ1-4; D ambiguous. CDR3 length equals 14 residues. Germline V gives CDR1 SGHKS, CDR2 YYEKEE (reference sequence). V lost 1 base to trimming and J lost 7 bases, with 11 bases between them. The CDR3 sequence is CASSLSDLGEKLFF. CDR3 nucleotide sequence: TGTGCCAGCAGCTTGTCGGACTTGGGTGAAAAACTGTTTTTT.

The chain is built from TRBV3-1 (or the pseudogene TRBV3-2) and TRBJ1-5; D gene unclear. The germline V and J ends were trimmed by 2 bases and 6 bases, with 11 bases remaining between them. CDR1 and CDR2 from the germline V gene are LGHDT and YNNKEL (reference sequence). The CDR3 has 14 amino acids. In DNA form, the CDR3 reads TGTGCCAGCAGCCAATCGGGTCGTCCTCAGCCCCAGCATTTT. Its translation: CASSQSGRPQPQHF.

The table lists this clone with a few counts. Written as DNA, the CDR3 is TGTGCCAGCAGCCAAAGGGGGTCCTACGAGCAGTACTTC. Translated: CASSQRGSYEQYF. This sequence joins TRBV3-1 (or the pseudogene TRBV3-2) and TRBJ2-7; D possibly corresponds to TRBD1 (6 bases). V was pared by 2 bases and J by 1 base, with 6 bases between. The CDR3 totals 13 residues. Germline V gene lookup returns CDR1 LGHDT and CDR2 YNNKEL (reference sequence).

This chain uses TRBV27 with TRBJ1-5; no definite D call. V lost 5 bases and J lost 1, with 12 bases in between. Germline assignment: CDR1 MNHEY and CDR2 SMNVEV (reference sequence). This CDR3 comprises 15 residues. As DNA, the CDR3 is TGTGCCAGCAGTCCGTGGGCGGGGAGCAATCAGCCCCAGCATTTT. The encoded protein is CASSPWAGSNQPQHF.

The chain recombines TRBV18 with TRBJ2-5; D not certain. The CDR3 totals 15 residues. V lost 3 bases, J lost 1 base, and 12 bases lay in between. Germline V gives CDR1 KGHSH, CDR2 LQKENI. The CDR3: CASSPVTVPQETQYF. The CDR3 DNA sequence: TGTGCCAGCTCACCGGTAACGGTCCCCCAAGAGACCCAGTACTTC.